A single TCR beta chain is shown here with its context. Its specificity is unknown. The record originates from a study of blood T cells in healthy people across ages. Study-wide results and caveats: Long-lived donors exceeded aged donors in naive CD4+ cells and diversity. Older individuals had lower TCR beta diversity per million T cells (the decline was roughly linear).

V lost 1 base, J lost 7 bases, and 13 bases lay in between. This CDR3 is 15 amino acids long. Per the germline V gene, CDR1 is SEHNR and CDR2 is FQNEAQ (reference sequence). At least 6 million PBMCs were isolated per sample. Then a second PCR, running roughly 6 to 11 cycles, was carried out with a sample-barcoded 5' primer and a J-beta primer mix. Unique molecular identifiers of 12 random nucleotides labeled each cDNA. TCRdb used MiXCR to reprocess the 5' RACE reads, holding one entry per CDR3 protein. The sample carries over a million distinct CDR3 sequences, roughly 40% recorded once. This TCR was recovered from a woman under 30 in good health. V is TRBV7-9 and J is TRBJ1-4; D possibly corresponds to TRBD1 (5 bases). The sequencing sample was made of blood. CDR3 amino acids: CASSLGGAGGEKLFF. The CDR3 coding sequence is TGTGCCAGCAGCTTAGGGGGCGCCGGTGGTGAAAAACTGTTTTTT.